This paragraph covers one T cell receptor (beta chain) sequence. Its antigen remains unidentified. These data belong to a study of post-analysis software for immune sequencing data. On the study more broadly: Patients with relapsing-remitting, secondary progressive and progressive-relapsing multiple sclerosis courses were all represented. Whole-study findings and limits: With TRBV5-6, TRBV5-1 and TRBV20-1 included, about five TRBV segments were more frequent in patients than in controls.

V lost 2 bases to trimming and J lost 6 bases, with 10 bases between them. CDR1 and CDR2 (germline): LGHNA, YNFKEQ. CDR3 length equals 14 residues. TCR beta cDNA libraries had unique molecular identifiers. TCRdb independently ran MiXCR on the PCR reads; one entry per CDR3 protein. The sample yields about 260,000 distinct CDR3 sequences, about 40% seen once. The clonotype was recovered from a girl between 5 and 17 years old with multiple sclerosis. The chain carries TRBV4-2 and TRBJ2-2; a weak D match, TRBD1 (6 bases). Sequenced sample: blood. The CDR3 here is CASSQPGHPGELFF. The CDR3 DNA follows: TGTGCCAGCAGCCAACCGGGACACCCCGGGGAGCTGTTTTTT.